Below, 18 T cell receptor beta chains from the same sample are listed, as sequenced in a study of early T cells in non-severe SARS-CoV-2 infection. One entry per CDR3 protein results from TCRdb running MiXCR on the 5' RACE reads. The profile shows about 28,000 distinct CDR3 sequences, about 6% of them singletons. The specimen was whole blood. These receptors all stem from an adult who was a healthcare worker with PCR-confirmed SARS-CoV-2 infection or an uninfected control (not recorded which).

This clonotype was found many times. The rearrangement links TRBV19 to TRBJ2-5; maybe TRBD2 (7 bases). The germline V and J ends were trimmed by 6 bases and 14 bases, with 19 bases remaining between them. The CDR3 length is 12 residues. The germline gives CDR1 LNHDA, CDR2 SQIVND (reference sequence). The CDR3 region is CASSPSAGAIYF. CDR3 nucleotides: TGTGCCAGTAGCCCCTCGGCGGGGGCAATATACTTC.

This clonotype was seen a few times. J is TRBJ1-2 and V is TRBV12-3 or TRBV12-4; the D gene is possibly TRBD1 (6 bases). V gave up 7 bases and J gave up 2 bases, with 11 bases separating them. CDR3 length equals 13 residues. The CDR3 sequence: CASTRTVNYGYTF. The CDR3 DNA reads TGTGCCAGCACCCGGACAGTGAACTATGGCTACACCTTC.

This clonotype was detected only a few times. The chain uses TRBV6-2 or TRBV6-3 and TRBJ2-1; D remains unclear. The CDR3 has 11 residues. V lost 4 bases and J lost 6, with 4 bases in between. Germline V gene sequence: CDR1 MNHEY, CDR2 SVGEGT. The CDR3 nucleotides are TGTGCCAGCAGTTTTTTCAATGAGCAGTTCTTC. Its protein product is CASSFFNEQFF.

With regard to this clonotype: A much larger clone is a single base away; this may be a read error. Given the absence of the conserved phenylalanine or tryptophan at the CDR3 end, a read error is likely. The V call is TRBV5-1, the J call TRBJ2-1, with D perhaps matching TRBD1 (6 bases). Germline V gene data show CDR1 as SGHRS and CDR2 as YFSETQ. The CDR3 runs 13 residues. The V and J ends lost 3 bases and 4 bases respectively, with 8 bases between them. The CDR3 DNA sequence: TGCGCCAGCAGCTCACAGGGATACAATGAGCAGTTCTTG. The encoded protein is CASSSQGYNEQFL.

At least ten counts were recorded for this clonotype. The rearrangement joins TRBV4-2 to TRBJ2-5; 10 bases agree with TRBD1. This CDR3 spans 16 amino acids. CDR1 LGHNA and CDR2 YNFKEQ come from the germline V gene. V trimming: 1 base; J trimming: 0 bases; junction bases outside the gene matches: 2. The CDR3 bases are TGTGCCAGCAGCCAAGGGGACAGGGGCTACCAAGAGACCCAGTACTTC. This encodes CASSQGDRGYQETQYF.

This clonotype was detected a few times. The chain carries TRBV7-9 and TRBJ1-5; a possible D gene is TRBD1 (6 bases). This CDR3 spans 15 amino acids. Germline CDR1 reads SEHNR; CDR2 reads FQNEAQ (reference sequence). V lost 5 bases and J 1 base, leaving 12 bases between the germline ends. The CDR3 reads CASSPQGLSNQPQHF. CDR3 coding DNA: TGTGCCAGCAGCCCCCAGGGGTTGAGCAATCAGCCCCAGCATTTT.

This clonotype has just a few counts. The chain carries TRBV7-2 and TRBJ2-3; D remains ambiguous. From germline, CDR1 is SGHTA and CDR2 FQGNSA. V lost 2 bases, J lost 4 bases, and 4 bases lay in between. The length of the CDR3 is 12 residues. The CDR3 loop is CASSLFADTQYF. The DNA for the CDR3 is TGTGCCAGCAGCTTATTCGCAGATACGCAGTATTTT.

V is TRBV6-2 or TRBV6-3 and J is TRBJ2-2; TRBD1 agrees at 7 bases. The germline gives CDR1 MNHEY, CDR2 SVGEGT. V lost 5 bases and J lost 6; bases outside the gene matches: 3. The length of the CDR3 is 13 residues. CDR3: CASSPQGAGELFF. CDR3 bases: TGTGCCAGCAGTCCGCAGGGGGCCGGGGAGCTGTTTTTT.

This clonotype was counted at least ten times. The chain combines TRBV20-1 with TRBJ2-6; D is perhaps TRBD2 (6 bases). The V gene's germline CDR1 is DFQATT and CDR2 SNEGSKA (reference sequence). V shed 6 bases and J shed 0 bases, with 9 bases lying between them. CDR3 length equals 14 residues. The CDR3 region is CSADGSSGANVLTF. CDR3 bases: TGCAGTGCCGACGGGAGCTCTGGGGCCAACGTCCTGACTTTC.

This clonotype was seen ten or more times. The chain employs TRBV25-1 and TRBJ2-7, with TRBD1 identical over 7 bases. J gave up 4 bases and V 1 base, and 7 bases lay outside the gene matches. CDR3 length equals 15 residues. The V gene's germline CDR1 is MGHDK and CDR2 SYGVNS. This CDR3 reads CASSELRTGLYEQYF. DNA of the CDR3: TGTGCCAGCAGTGAATTGAGGACAGGTTTATACGAGCAGTACTTC.

This rearrangement joins TRBV12-3 or TRBV12-4 to TRBJ1-2; D gene ambiguous. The CDR3 is made up of 13 amino acids. Trimming removed 2 bases from V and 6 bases from J, with 10 bases in between. The CDR3 DNA reads as TGTGCCAGCAGTTTAAACGCCCGGGATGGCTACACCTTC. Its protein product is CASSLNARDGYTF.

In its sample, this clonotype was seen many times. The rearrangement uses TRBV19 and TRBJ2-7; D possibly corresponds to TRBD1 (6 bases). Trimming removed 7 bases at V and 1 base at J, with 11 bases between. The CDR3 is 13 residues long. From germline, CDR1 is LNHDA and CDR2 SQIVND (reference sequence). In DNA form, the CDR3 reads TGTGCCAGTACCGACGACAGGTCCTACGAGCAGTACTTC. Translation: CASTDDRSYEQYF.

This clonotype came up many times. J is TRBJ1-1 and V is TRBV12-3 or TRBV12-4, with D unresolved. The V end was cut by 5 bases, the J end by 4 bases, with 11 bases between. The CDR3 totals 13 residues. In DNA form, the CDR3 reads TGTGCCAGCAGTCCGCCTTGGGGCACTGAAGCTTTCTTT. Translated, it gives CASSPPWGTEAFF.

The sample holds many counts of this clonotype. The J gene is TRBJ2-7, the V gene TRBV4-2, with 8 bases that match TRBD1. The CDR3 sequence is 17 residues long. CDR1 LGHNA and CDR2 YNFKEQ come from the germline V gene. V lost 1 base and J lost 2; bases outside the gene matches: 10. CDR3 loop: CASSQGPGQGTTYEQYF. As DNA, the CDR3 is TGTGCCAGCAGCCAAGGCCCAGGACAGGGCACGACCTACGAGCAGTACTTC.

The rearrangement links TRBV28 to TRBJ2-3; TRBD2 aligns across 11 bases. Germline values: CDR1 MDHEN, CDR2 SYDVKM. J was trimmed by 2 bases and V by 5 bases; bases with no gene match: 6. The CDR3 is 16 amino acids. The CDR3 DNA sequence: TGTGCCAGCAGTCCCGGGACTAGCGGACCCACAGATACGCAGTATTTT. The encoded protein is CASSPGTSGPTDTQYF.

This clonotype was detected ten times or more. This chain connects TRBV28 to TRBJ2-7, with D unclear. Germline V gene sequence: CDR1 MDHEN, CDR2 SYDVKM. This CDR3 contains 14 residues. V was shortened by 2 bases and J by 0 bases, with 8 bases between the two germline ends. CDR3 DNA: TGTGCCAGCAGTTTAGCAGGAAGCTCCTACGAGCAGTACTTC. This sequence encodes CASSLAGSSYEQYF.

The chain combines TRBV7-2 with TRBJ2-1; 13 bases match TRBD2. The CDR3 sequence is 16 residues long. V trimming: 5 bases; J trimming: 6 bases; junction bases outside the gene matches: 7. Germline values: CDR1 SGHTA, CDR2 FQGNSA. The CDR3 is CASSRTTSGGANEQFF. CDR3 in DNA: TGTGCCAGCAGCCGTACTACTAGCGGGGGGGCCAATGAGCAGTTCTTC.

This rearrangement joins TRBV29-1 to TRBJ1-1, with a possible D match to TRBD1 (5 bases). The CDR3 has 12 amino acids. Germline values: CDR1 SQVTM, CDR2 ANQGSEA. The CDR3 DNA reads TGCAGTCTACATGAGGCAGGGACTGAAGCTTTCTTT. This sequence encodes CSLHEAGTEAFF.